Presented here are 8 T cell receptor beta chains from one specimen sequenced in a study of T cell responses to AZD1222 COVID-19 vaccine. TCRdb keeps only in-frame clones here, not all; method: immunoSEQ multiplex PCR. The sample carries tens of thousands of clones, around 90% recorded once. This sample comprised peripheral blood, obtained on day 0 of AZD1222 vaccination. Receptors originate from an adult in good health.

The chain joins TRBV6-5 to TRBJ1-1, with D perhaps TRBD1 (6 bases). CDR1 and CDR2 (germline): MNHEY, SVGAGI. The CDR3 runs 14 residues. The V end was cut by 10 bases, the J end by 4 bases, with 19 bases between. CDR3 sequence (DNA): TGTGCCACCACTTACAGGGACCGATTCACTGAAGCTTTCTTT. Its protein is CATTYRDRFTEAFF.

The rearrangement joins TRBV7-9 to TRBJ2-2, with D perhaps TRBD1 (5 bases). The V and J ends lost 6 bases and 3 bases respectively, with 14 bases between them. CDR3 size: 15 residues. Germline CDR1 SEHNR, CDR2 FQNEAQ (reference sequence). Written as DNA, the CDR3 is TGTGCCAGCAGGCAGGGTATTGGGGACACCGGGGAGCTGTTTTTT. This translates into CASRQGIGDTGELFF.

The chain carries TRBV3-1 (or the pseudogene TRBV3-2) and TRBJ2-3; 7 nucleotides match TRBD2. The CDR3 length is 15 residues. V lost 3 bases to trimming and J lost 3 bases; unmatched junction nucleotides: 6. Per the germline V gene, CDR1 is LGHDT and CDR2 is YNNKEL (reference sequence). DNA of the CDR3: TGTGCCAGCAGCCACGAGGGACTACCAACAGATACGCAGTATTTT. Its translation is CASSHEGLPTDTQYF.

The chain combines TRBV2 with TRBJ2-7, with 9 bases matching TRBD1. The CDR3 sequence is 14 residues long. V trimming: 1 base; J trimming: 3 bases; junction bases outside the gene matches: 1. Looked up from germline, CDR1 is SNHLY and CDR2 is FYNNEI. CDR3 loop: CASSEETGGYEQYF. The CDR3 DNA is TGTGCCAGCAGTGAAGAGACAGGGGGCTACGAGCAGTACTTC.

This clone occurred once. The chain recombines TRBV7-9 with TRBJ1-3; 8 positions match TRBD1. Per germline, CDR1 SEHNR and CDR2 FQNEAQ (reference sequence). The CDR3 is 15 amino acids. Trimming cost V 5 bases and J 0 bases; bases outside gene matches: 3. The CDR3 reads CASSAGQDSGNTIYF. CDR3 DNA sequence: TGTGCCAGCAGCGCGGGACAGGACTCTGGAAACACCATATATTTT. The entire variable domain, with the rest obtained from reference TRBV7-9 and TRBJ1-3, is as follows: DTGVSQNPRHKITKRGQNVTFRCDPISEHNRLYWYRQTLGQGPEFLTYFQNEAQLEKSRLLSDRFSAERPKGSFSTLEIQRTEQGDSAMYLCASSAGQDSGNTIYFGEGSWLTVV.

The genes are TRBV6-5 and TRBJ1-3; no reliable D call. CDR3 length equals 14 residues. Germline assignment: CDR1 MNHEY and CDR2 SVGAGI. V was cut by 2 bases and J by 4 bases, with 9 bases left in between. The CDR3 DNA sequence: TGTGCCAGCAGTTACAGGGAAAAAGGAAACACCATATATTTT. Protein product: CASSYREKGNTIYF.

The rearrangement uses TRBV19 and TRBJ1-2, with a possible D match to TRBD1 (5 bases). The length of the CDR3 is 13 residues. Germline CDR1 and CDR2: LNHDA and SQIVND (reference sequence). V lost 8 bases and J lost 3, with 13 bases in between. CDR3 loop: CASGDSSHYGYTF. The CDR3 nucleotides read TGTGCCAGTGGCGACAGTTCTCACTATGGCTACACCTTC.

The CDR3 DNA reads TGTGCCAGTAGCGAGAGCGGGAGAGCCTACGAGCAGTACTTC. It codes for CASSESGRAYEQYF. J is TRBJ2-7 and V is TRBV19; 8 bases are a match to TRBD2. CDR1 and CDR2 (germline): LNHDA, SQIVND (reference sequence). The V and J ends lost 6 bases and 2 bases, in that order; junction bases with no gene match: 6. CDR3 length: 14 residues. The complete variable domain, with remaining parts taken from reference TRBV19 and TRBJ2-7, reads DGGITQSPKYLFRKEGQNVTLSCEQNLNHDAMYWYRQDPGQGLRLIYYSQIVNDFQKGDIAEGYSVSREKKESFPLTVTSAQKNPTAFYLCASSESGRAYEQYFGPGTRLTVT.